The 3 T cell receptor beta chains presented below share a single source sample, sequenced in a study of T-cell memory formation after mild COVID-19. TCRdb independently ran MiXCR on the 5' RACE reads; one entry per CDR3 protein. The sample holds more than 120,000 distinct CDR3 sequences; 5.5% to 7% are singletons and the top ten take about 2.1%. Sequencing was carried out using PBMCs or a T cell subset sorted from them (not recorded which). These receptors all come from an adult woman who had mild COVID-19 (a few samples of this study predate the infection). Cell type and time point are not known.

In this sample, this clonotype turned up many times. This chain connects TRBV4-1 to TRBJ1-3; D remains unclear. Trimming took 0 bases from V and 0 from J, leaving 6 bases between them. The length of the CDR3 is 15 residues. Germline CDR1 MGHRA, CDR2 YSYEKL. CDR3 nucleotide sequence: TGCGCCAGCAGCCAAGATCGCCCCTCTGGAAACACCATATATTTT. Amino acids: CASSQDRPSGNTIYF.

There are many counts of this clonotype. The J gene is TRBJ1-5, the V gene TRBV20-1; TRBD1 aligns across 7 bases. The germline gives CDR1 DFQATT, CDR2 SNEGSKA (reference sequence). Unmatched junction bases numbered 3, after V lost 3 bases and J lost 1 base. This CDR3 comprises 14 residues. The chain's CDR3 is CSASQQGSNQPQHF. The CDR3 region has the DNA TGCAGTGCTAGCCAACAGGGGAGCAATCAGCCCCAGCATTTT.

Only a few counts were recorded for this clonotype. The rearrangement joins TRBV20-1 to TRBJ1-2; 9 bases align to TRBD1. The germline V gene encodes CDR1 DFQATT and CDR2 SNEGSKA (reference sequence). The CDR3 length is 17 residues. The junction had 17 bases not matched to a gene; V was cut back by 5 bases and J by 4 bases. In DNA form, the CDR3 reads TGCAGTGCTCCCTTACAGGGGGCGCACACTAGCGGCTATGGCTACACCTTC. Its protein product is CSAPLQGAHTSGYGYTF.